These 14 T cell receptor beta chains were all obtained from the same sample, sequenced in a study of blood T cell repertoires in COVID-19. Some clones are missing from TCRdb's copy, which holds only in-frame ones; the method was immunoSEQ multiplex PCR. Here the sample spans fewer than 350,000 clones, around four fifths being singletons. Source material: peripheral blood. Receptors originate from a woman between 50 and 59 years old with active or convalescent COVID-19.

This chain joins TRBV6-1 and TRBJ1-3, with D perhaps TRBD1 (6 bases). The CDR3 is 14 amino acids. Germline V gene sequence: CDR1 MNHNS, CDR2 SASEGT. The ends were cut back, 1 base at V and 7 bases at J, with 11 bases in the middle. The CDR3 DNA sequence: TGTGCCAGCAGTGAAGTACAGGGAGGGAACACCATATATTTT. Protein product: CASSEVQGGNTIYF.

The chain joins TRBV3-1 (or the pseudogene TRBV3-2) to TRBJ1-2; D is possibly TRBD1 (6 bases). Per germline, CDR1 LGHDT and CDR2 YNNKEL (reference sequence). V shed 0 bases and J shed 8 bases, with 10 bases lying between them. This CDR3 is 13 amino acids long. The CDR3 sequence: CASSQEGAWGYTF. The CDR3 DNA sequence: TGTGCCAGCAGCCAAGAGGGGGCGTGGGGCTACACCTTC.

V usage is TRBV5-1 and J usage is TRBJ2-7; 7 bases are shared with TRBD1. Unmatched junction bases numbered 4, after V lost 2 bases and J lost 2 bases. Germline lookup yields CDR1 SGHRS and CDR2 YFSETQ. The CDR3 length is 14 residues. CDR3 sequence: CASSLTGAAYEQYF. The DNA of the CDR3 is TGCGCCAGCAGCTTAACAGGGGCGGCCTACGAGCAGTACTTC. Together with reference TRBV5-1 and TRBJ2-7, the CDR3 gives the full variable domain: KAGVTQTPRYLIKTRGQQVTLSCSPISGHRSVSWYQQTPGQGLQFLFEYFSETQRNKGNFPGRFSGRQFSNSRSEMNVSTLELGDSALYLCASSLTGAAYEQYFGPGTRLTVT.

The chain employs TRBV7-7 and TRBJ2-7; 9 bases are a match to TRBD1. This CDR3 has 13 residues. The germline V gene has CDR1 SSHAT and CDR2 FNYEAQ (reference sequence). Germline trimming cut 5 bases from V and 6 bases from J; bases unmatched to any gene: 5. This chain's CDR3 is CASSQDRGGEQYF. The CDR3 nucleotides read TGTGCCAGCAGCCAGGACAGGGGAGGCGAGCAGTACTTC.

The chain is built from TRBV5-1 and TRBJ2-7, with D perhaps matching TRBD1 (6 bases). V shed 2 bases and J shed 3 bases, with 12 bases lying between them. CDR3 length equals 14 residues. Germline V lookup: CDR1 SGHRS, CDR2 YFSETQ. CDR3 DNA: TGCGCCAGCAGCTTCTTCCAGGGGCACTACGAGCAGTACTTC. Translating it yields CASSFFQGHYEQYF. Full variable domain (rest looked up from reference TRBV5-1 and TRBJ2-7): KAGVTQTPRYLIKTRGQQVTLSCSPISGHRSVSWYQQTPGQGLQFLFEYFSETQRNKGNFPGRFSGRQFSNSRSEMNVSTLELGDSALYLCASSFFQGHYEQYFGPGTRLTVT.

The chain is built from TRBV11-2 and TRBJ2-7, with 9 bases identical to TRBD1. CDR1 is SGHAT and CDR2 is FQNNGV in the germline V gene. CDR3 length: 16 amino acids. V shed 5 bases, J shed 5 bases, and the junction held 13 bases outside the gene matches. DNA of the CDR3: TGTGCCAGCAGCCCCGGGCTCTGGGACAGGGACCACGAGCAGTACTTC. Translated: CASSPGLWDRDHEQYF.

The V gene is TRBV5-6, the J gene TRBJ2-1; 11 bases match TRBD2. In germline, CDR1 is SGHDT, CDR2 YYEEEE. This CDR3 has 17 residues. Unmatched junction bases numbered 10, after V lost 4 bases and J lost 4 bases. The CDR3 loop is CASSGKGLAAGYNEQFF. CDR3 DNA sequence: TGTGCCAGCAGCGGAAAGGGACTAGCGGCGGGGTACAATGAGCAGTTCTTC.

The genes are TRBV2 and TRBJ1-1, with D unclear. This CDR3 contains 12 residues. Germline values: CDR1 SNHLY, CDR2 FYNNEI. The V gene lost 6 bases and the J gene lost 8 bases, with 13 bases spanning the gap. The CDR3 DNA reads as TGTGCCAGCAGAAAGGAGGGAGGCGAAGCTTTCTTT. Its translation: CASRKEGGEAFF.

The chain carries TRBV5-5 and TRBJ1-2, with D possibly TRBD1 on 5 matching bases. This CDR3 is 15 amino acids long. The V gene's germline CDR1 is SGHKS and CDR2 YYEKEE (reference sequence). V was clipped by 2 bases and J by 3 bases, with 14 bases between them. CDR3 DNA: TGTGCCAGCAGCTTACCCCTTACAGGCTACTATGGCTACACCTTC. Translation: CASSLPLTGYYGYTF. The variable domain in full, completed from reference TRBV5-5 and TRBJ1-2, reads DAGVTQSPTHLIKTRGQQVTLRCSPISGHKSVSWYQQVLGQGPQFIFQYYEKEERGRGNFPDRFSARQFPNYSSELNVNALLLGDSALYLCASSLPLTGYYGYTFGSGTRLTVV.

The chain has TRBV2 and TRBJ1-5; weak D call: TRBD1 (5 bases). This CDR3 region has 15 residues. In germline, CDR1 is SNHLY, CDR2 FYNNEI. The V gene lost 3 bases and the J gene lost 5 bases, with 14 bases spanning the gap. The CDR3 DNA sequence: TGTGCCAGCAGTGATTCGGAAGGGGCGGATCAGCCCCAGCATTTT. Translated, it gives CASSDSEGADQPQHF.

The CDR3: CASSQPASISGRVRGTDTQYF. As DNA, the CDR3 is TGCGCCAGCAGCCAGCCCGCCTCCATTAGCGGGAGGGTCCGGGGCACAGATACGCAGTATTTT. The chain employs TRBV4-1 and TRBJ2-3; 11 bases fit TRBD2. The V and J ends lost 3 bases and 1 base, in that order; junction bases with no gene match: 18. In germline, CDR1 is MGHRA, CDR2 YSYEKL. The CDR3 sequence is 21 residues long.

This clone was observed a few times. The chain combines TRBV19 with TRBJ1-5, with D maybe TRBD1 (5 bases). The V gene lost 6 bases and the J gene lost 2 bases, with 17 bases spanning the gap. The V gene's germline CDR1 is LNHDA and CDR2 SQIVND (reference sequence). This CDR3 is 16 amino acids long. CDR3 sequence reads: CASSTLQGAGNQPQHF. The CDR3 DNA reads TGTGCCAGTAGCACCTTACAAGGGGCTGGCAATCAGCCCCAGCATTTT.

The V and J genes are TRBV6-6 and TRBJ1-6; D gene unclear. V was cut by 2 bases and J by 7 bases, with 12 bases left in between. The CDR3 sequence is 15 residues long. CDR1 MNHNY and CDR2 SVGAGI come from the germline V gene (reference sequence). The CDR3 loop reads CASSYPGGENSPLHF. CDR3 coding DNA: TGTGCCAGCAGTTACCCAGGTGGGGAGAATTCACCCCTCCACTTT.

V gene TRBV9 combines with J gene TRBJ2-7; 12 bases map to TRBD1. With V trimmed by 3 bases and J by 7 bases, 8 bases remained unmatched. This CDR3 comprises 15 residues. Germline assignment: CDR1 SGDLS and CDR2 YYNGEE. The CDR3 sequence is CASSGEGQGASEQYF. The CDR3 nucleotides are TGTGCCAGCAGCGGAGAGGGACAGGGGGCTAGTGAGCAGTACTTC.